This T cell receptor beta chain was recovered during a study of CD8 T cells in Susac syndrome. Whole-study context: Among the sequenced Susac syndrome patients, roughly 6 had active disease while eight or nine were in remission.

Study outcomes and limitations: The CD4+ T cell repertoires of Susac syndrome were found to show no clonal expansion.

For this clonotype: The antigen is unknown.

cDNA came from approximately 0.5 to 1 ug RNA primed by random hexamers. Using its own MiXCR run on the immunoSEQ multiplex PCR reads, TCRdb lists one record per CDR3 protein. The sample records around 170,000 distinct CDR3 sequences, under 97% being singletons. Trimming removed 5 bases at V and 3 bases at J, with 11 bases between. This CDR3 region has 13 residues. CDR1 and CDR2 from the germline V gene are SQVTM and ANQGSEA. CD8+ and CD4+ T cells from blood underwent TCR beta sequencing. TEMRA cells were enriched by FACS, and CD4+ and CD8+ T cells were negatively isolated. This rearrangement joins TRBV29-1 to TRBJ1-5; D is ambiguous. Sequencing was performed on CD4+ T cells from PBMCs. The clonotype was recovered from a human donor with Susac syndrome. CDR3 in amino acids: CSVWGGNNQPQHF. The CDR3 DNA reads as TGCAGCGTTTGGGGAGGGAACAATCAGCCCCAGCATTTT.